This TCR beta chain was identified in a study of Tregs in tolerant kidney transplant recipients. Measured with immunoSEQ multiplex PCR; TCRdb has only the in-frame clones, and not every one. The table shows roughly 50,000 clones, with roughly 87% occurring only once. Related graft donors supplied nonmyeloablative bone marrow transplants, and mixed chimerism was transient. Trimming took 2 bases from V and 3 from J, leaving 13 bases between them. The CDR3 is 15 amino acids. CDR1 and CDR2 (germline): SGHAT, FQNNGV. The input for sequencing was CD8+ T cells from blood (PBMCs), taken 12 months after the transplant. This chain joins TRBV11-2 and TRBJ2-5; D is perhaps TRBD2 (5 bases). The receptor was derived from a human patient who received a combined kidney and bone marrow transplant. Some of the T cells may derive from the graft donor. CDR3 amino acids: CASSLFLSAKETQYF. The CDR3 DNA sequence: TGTGCCAGCAGCTTATTCCTTAGCGCCAAAGAGACCCAGTACTTC.